Presented here are 30 T cell receptor beta chains from one specimen sequenced in a study of T cells in localized non-small cell lung cancer. Repertoires were generated with immunoSEQ multiplex PCR, while TCRdb's copy carries only in-frame clones and drops some. Among more than 2,500 clones listed, 25% to 35% were seen once. The source was lung tumor tissue, collected before any cancer treatment. The receptor set was obtained from an older female donor with stage II squamous cell lung carcinoma.

This clone came up a few times. The rearrangement joins TRBV28 to TRBJ2-7; D ambiguous. Trimming shortened V by 2 bases and J by 6 bases, and 8 bases separated the two germline ends. This CDR3 region has 12 residues. Germline V lookup: CDR1 MDHEN, CDR2 SYDVKM. CDR3 in DNA: TGTGCCAGCAGTTTAATGAGTCCCGAGCAGTACTTC. Translated: CASSLMSPEQYF.

This clone was seen at least ten times. The chain couples TRBV10-2 to TRBJ2-3, with 8 bases matching TRBD2. The CDR3 runs to 14 residues. Germline values: CDR1 WSHSY, CDR2 SAAADI. V shed 6 bases and J 6 bases; nucleotides not matched to a gene: 8. The CDR3 region is CASSRRGGADTQYF. The CDR3 region has the DNA TGCGCCAGCAGCCGCCGGGGGGGAGCCGATACGCAGTATTTT.

The chain couples TRBV6-8 to TRBJ1-1; tentative D call: TRBD1 (5 bases). The CDR3 extends over 13 amino acids. V was cut by 5 bases and J by 7 bases, with 14 bases left in between. The germline V gene encodes CDR1 MNHGY and CDR2 SAAAGT. The CDR3 sequence: CASSTRERNEAFF. Written as DNA, the CDR3 is TGTGCCAGCAGTACCAGGGAGAGGAATGAAGCTTTCTTT.

The chain links TRBV11-3 to TRBJ2-6, with D perhaps matching TRBD1 (5 bases). V lost 4 bases and J lost 2, with 9 bases in between. The CDR3 spans 15 residues. From germline, CDR1 is SGHNT and CDR2 YENEEA. The CDR3 bases are TGTGCCAGCAGCTCGCAGGGAACTGGGGCCAACGTCCTGACTTTC. This codes for CASSSQGTGANVLTF.

This chain joins TRBV5-1 and TRBJ2-1; D is possibly TRBD1 or TRBD2 (6 bases each). Trimming pared 1 base from V and 8 bases from J, leaving 28 bases between. Germline CDR1 is SGHRS and CDR2 is YFSETQ. This CDR3 has 19 amino acids. CDR3 sequence: CASSLIAGSIGGTRDEQFF. CDR3 DNA sequence: TGCGCCAGCAGCTTGATCGCAGGGTCGATCGGGGGCACCAGGGATGAGCAGTTCTTC.

The chain is built from TRBV6-8 and TRBJ1-1; 7 positions match TRBD1. With 5 bases clipped from V and 6 bases from J, the junction kept 3 bases outside the gene matches. The CDR3 is 12 residues long. CDR1 MNHGY and CDR2 SAAAGT come from the germline V gene. CDR3 DNA sequence: TGTGCCAGCAGTGGCGACAGGGCTGAAGCTTTCTTT. Translation gives CASSGDRAEAFF.

The chain links TRBV28 to TRBJ1-3; D might be TRBD1 (5 bases). Germline V gene lookup returns CDR1 MDHEN and CDR2 SYDVKM. The CDR3 sequence is 20 residues long. Trimming took off 4 bases at V and 1 base at J, with 26 bases between the two ends. The CDR3 protein is CASSYIVGLAGEISGNTIYF. The CDR3 DNA follows: TGTGCCAGCAGTTACATAGTAGGCCTGGCGGGGGAAATTTCTGGAAACACCATATATTTT.

The gene calls are TRBV27 and TRBJ1-4, with 8 bases aligning to TRBD1. The germline CDR1 and CDR2 sequences are MNHEY and SMNVEV (reference sequence). Losses at the gene ends were 5 bases for V and 4 bases for J; bases not matched to a gene: 9. The CDR3 is 16 residues long. This chain's CDR3 is CASSQRTGSFNEKLFF. CDR3 nucleotides: TGTGCCAGCAGTCAGCGGACAGGGTCCTTTAATGAAAAACTGTTTTTT.

Only a few counts were recorded for this clone. This rearrangement joins TRBV19 to TRBJ2-2; 7 positions match TRBD1. CDR1 is LNHDA, CDR2 SQIVND, per germline (reference sequence). This CDR3 is built from 17 residues. The V segment lost 4 bases and the J segment 5 bases; nucleotides outside the gene matches: 13. CDR3: CASSTESWTGRTGELFF. The CDR3 DNA follows: TGTGCCAGTAGTACAGAGAGTTGGACAGGAAGAACCGGGGAGCTGTTTTTT.

This clone has just a few counts. The chain carries TRBV6-8 and TRBJ2-7, with 8 bases matching TRBD2. V gave up 6 bases and J gave up 2 bases; unmatched junction bases: 9. CDR3 length equals 15 residues. Germline values: CDR1 MNHGY, CDR2 SAAAGT. In DNA form, the CDR3 reads TGTGCCAGCAGGGCCGAGGGTAGCGGGGCCTACGAGCAGTACTTC. Protein sequence: CASRAEGSGAYEQYF.

In its sample, this clone was seen once. This chain uses TRBV7-6 with TRBJ1-3; 9 bases line up with TRBD1. Germline values: CDR1 SGHVS, CDR2 FNYEAQ. The CDR3 extends over 15 amino acids. With 5 bases clipped from V and 2 bases from J, the junction kept 4 bases outside the gene matches. The CDR3 is CASSPRTGAGNTIYF. CDR3 DNA sequence: TGTGCCAGCAGCCCCCGGACAGGGGCTGGAAACACCATATATTTT.

V usage is TRBV28 and J usage is TRBJ1-1, with TRBD1 matching over 8 bases. Unmatched junction bases numbered 8, after V lost 4 bases and J lost 4 bases. CDR3 length: 15 residues. CDR1 is MDHEN and CDR2 is SYDVKM in the germline V gene. The DNA of the CDR3 is TGTGCCAGCAGTTCTCCCCTCCAGGGGGCCACTGAAGCTTTCTTT. Translated, it gives CASSSPLQGATEAFF.

The chain recombines TRBV10-2 with TRBJ1-1, with TRBD1 as a possible D gene (6 bases). Germline assignment: CDR1 WSHSY and CDR2 SAAADI. The CDR3 is 13 amino acids. Trimming shortened V by 4 bases and J by 4 bases, and 10 bases separated the two germline ends. The CDR3 protein is CASSAIRGTEAFF. In nucleotides, the CDR3 is TGCGCCAGCAGTGCCATCAGGGGCACTGAAGCTTTCTTT.

The chain couples TRBV18 to TRBJ1-1, with D perhaps matching TRBD1 (5 bases). Between the trimmed V and J ends, which lost 0 bases and 4 bases, there was a span of 15 bases. Germline V gene sequence: CDR1 KGHSH, CDR2 LQKENI. The CDR3 covers 16 residues. CDR3 nucleotides: TGTGCCAGCTCACCACCGCGGGGGGTAAGGGTCACTGAAGCTTTCTTT. Its protein product is CASSPPRGVRVTEAFF.

By share, this clone ranks as large. V and J are TRBV11-3 and TRBJ1-2; D possibly corresponds to TRBD1 (6 bases). V lost 3 bases and J lost 0, with 8 bases in between. CDR1 and CDR2 (germline): SGHNT, YENEEA. The CDR3 is made up of 14 amino acids. CDR3 protein: CASSLRGANYGYTF. The CDR3 coding sequence is TGTGCCAGCAGCTTGAGGGGGGCTAACTATGGCTACACCTTC.

The sample holds one count of this clone. CDR3 nucleotides: TGCGCCAGCAGCTTGGGATCGGCGGCCATTTGGCGCTACACCTTC. As protein: CASSLGSAAIWRYTF. The V gene is TRBV5-1, the J gene TRBJ1-2, with D unclear. The CDR3 extends over 15 amino acids. Germline assignment: CDR1 SGHRS and CDR2 YFSETQ. V shed 0 bases and J shed 9 bases, with 18 bases lying between them.

There are a few counts of this clone. The chain has TRBV19 and TRBJ1-1; TRBD1 matches at 7 bases. CDR3 length: 13 amino acids. V shed 3 bases, J shed 9 bases, and the junction held 7 bases outside the gene matches. CDR1 and CDR2 (germline): LNHDA, SQIVND (reference sequence). CDR3 amino acids: CASSMGGDRQAFF. CDR3 sequence (DNA): TGTGCCAGTAGTATGGGCGGGGACAGACAAGCTTTCTTT.

V is TRBV11-3 and J is TRBJ1-6, with TRBD1 identical over 9 bases. From germline, CDR1 is SGHNT and CDR2 YENEEA. CDR3 length: 14 amino acids. With V trimmed by 4 bases and J by 7 bases, 2 bases remained unmatched. CDR3 nucleotide sequence: TGTGCCAGCAGCTCCGGGACAGGGAATTCACCCCTCCACTTT. This translates into CASSSGTGNSPLHF.

The chain joins TRBV15 to TRBJ1-5; D uncertain. Germline V gives CDR1 LNHNV, CDR2 YYDKDF (reference sequence). V lost 0 bases and J lost 0, with 6 bases in between. This CDR3 is 15 amino acids long. The CDR3 here is CATSRDMNSNQPQHF. CDR3 DNA sequence: TGTGCCACCAGCAGAGATATGAATAGCAATCAGCCCCAGCATTTT.

The table lists this clone with a few counts. Mismatch with germline at one junction end may stem from a read error. The chain links TRBV28 to TRBJ2-2, with TRBD2 matching 7 bases. The germline CDR1 and CDR2 sequences are MDHEN and SYDVKM. The CDR3 length is 15 residues. CDR3 in amino acids: CASISGGGPTRELFF. The CDR3 nucleotides are TGTGCCAGCATCTCCGGCGGGGGTCCCACCCGGGAGCTGTTTTTT.

This clone rates as medium-sized. The rearrangement joins TRBV11-3 to TRBJ2-3; D not resolved. This CDR3 comprises 14 residues. Germline V CDR1 and CDR2: SGHNT, YENEEA. V was shortened by 0 bases and J by 0 bases, with 4 bases between the two germline ends. This chain's CDR3 is CASSLEASTDTQYF. The CDR3 DNA follows: TGTGCCAGCAGCTTAGAAGCTAGCACAGATACGCAGTATTTT.

The genes are TRBV29-1 and TRBJ2-7, with 8 positions matching TRBD1. Germline lookup yields CDR1 SQVTM and CDR2 ANQGSEA. With 7 bases clipped from V and 3 bases from J, the junction kept 8 bases outside the gene matches. The CDR3 is made up of 13 amino acids. The chain's CDR3 is CSAGQGRGYEQYF. CDR3 nucleotide sequence: TGCAGCGCCGGACAGGGCCGGGGCTACGAGCAGTACTTC.

The chain has TRBV10-2 and TRBJ1-2; 9 bases match TRBD1. The CDR3 sequence is 14 residues long. V was pared by 5 bases and J by 11 bases, with 12 bases of the junction left unmatched. The germline V gene encodes CDR1 WSHSY and CDR2 SAAADI. CDR3 sequence: CASSRDRERGSYTF. In DNA, the CDR3 is TGCGCCAGCAGTAGGGACAGGGAAAGAGGTTCTTACACCTTC.

This clone is judged medium-sized. This chain uses TRBV6-8 with TRBJ1-5; no reliable D call. The CDR3 totals 12 residues. Trimming pared 8 bases from V and 3 bases from J, leaving 8 bases between. The germline V gene encodes CDR1 MNHGY and CDR2 SAAAGT. This CDR3 is CASWQNNQPQHF. The CDR3 nucleotides read TGTGCCAGCTGGCAGAACAATCAGCCCCAGCATTTT.

This clone has more than one count but fewer than ten. The read comes to an end 1 residue before the CDR3 does, leaving the germline J gene to fill in the end. This rearrangement joins TRBV6-1 to TRBJ1-3, with D hard to call. Germline-derived CDR1 and CDR2 are MNHNS and SASEGT. There are 12 residues in the CDR3. V was shortened by 1 base and J by 8 bases, with 6 bases between the two germline ends. The CDR3: CASSEVIDTIYF. The sequenced part of the CDR3 DNA is TGTGCCAGCAGTGAAGTTATAGACACCATATAT.

This clone is classed as medium-sized. The rearrangement joins TRBV19 to TRBJ1-1, with a weak D call TRBD1 (6 bases). The germline CDR1 and CDR2 sequences are LNHDA and SQIVND (reference sequence). The CDR3 spans 14 residues. Trimming stripped 5 bases from V and 0 bases from J, with 10 bases between. CDR3 nucleotide sequence: TGTGCCAGTAGTTTCCAGGGGTTGAACACTGAAGCTTTCTTT. Its translation is CASSFQGLNTEAFF. Filled out from reference TRBV19 and TRBJ1-1, the complete variable domain reads DGGITQSPKYLFRKEGQNVTLSCEQNLNHDAMYWYRQDPGQGLRLIYYSQIVNDFQKGDIAEGYSVSREKKESFPLTVTSAQKNPTAFYLCASSFQGLNTEAFFGQGTRLTVV.

This clone turned up a few times. The genes are TRBV18 and TRBJ2-7; 9 nucleotides agree with TRBD1. The CDR3 totals 14 residues. The V gene's germline CDR1 is KGHSH and CDR2 LQKENI. V lost 6 bases and J lost 3; bases outside the gene matches: 6. This chain's CDR3 is CASSPGQGNYEQYF. For the CDR3, the DNA is TGTGCCAGCTCGCCGGGACAGGGTAACTACGAGCAGTACTTC. Full variable domain (rest looked up from reference TRBV18 and TRBJ2-7): NAGVMQNPRHLVRRRGQEARLRCSPMKGHSHVYWYRQLPEEGLKFMVYLQKENIIDESGMPKERFSAEFPKEGPSILRIQQVVRGDSAAYFCASSPGQGNYEQYFGPGTRLTVT.

The V and J genes are TRBV9 and TRBJ2-1, with a tentative D call TRBD2 (6 bases). CDR1 and CDR2 (germline): SGDLS, YYNGEE. Trimming took 4 bases from V and 9 from J, leaving 11 bases between them. There are 12 residues in the CDR3. CDR3 nucleotide sequence: TGTGCCAGCAGCCATGCGGGGTTTGAGCAGTTCTTC. This gives the protein CASSHAGFEQFF.

This clone was seen only a few times. The V call is TRBV11-3, the J call TRBJ2-5; TRBD1 matches at 7 bases. Germline loops: CDR1 SGHNT, CDR2 YENEEA. Germline trimming cut 5 bases from V and 2 bases from J; bases unmatched to any gene: 8. The CDR3 loop spans 15 amino acids. CDR3 residues: CASSRGDSLQETQYF. The CDR3 coding sequence is TGTGCCAGCAGCCGAGGGGACAGCCTGCAAGAGACCCAGTACTTC.

In this sample, this clone turned up a few times. The chain employs TRBV6-8 and TRBJ1-1; D is unresolved. The CDR3 runs 14 residues. Germline V gene lookup returns CDR1 MNHGY and CDR2 SAAAGT. Trimming left V 5 bases short and J 4 bases short, with 14 bases between. As DNA, the CDR3 is TGTGCCAGCAGTGGAAGTTGGGGAAGCACTGAAGCTTTCTTT. Translating gives CASSGSWGSTEAFF.